This is a list of T cell receptor beta chains from one sample in a study of cytomegalovirus exposure and HLA in healthy donors. The protocol was immunoSEQ multiplex PCR, while the TCRdb copy is restricted to in-frame clones and leaves out a portion. The sample yields 120,000 or so clones, roughly 80% seen once. Sample: PBMCs. The receptors originated from a woman in her forties in good health and CMV-seronegative. The CDR3 runs from the conserved cysteine through the conserved F or W. The D gene is left open where the match is weak. Only part of the rows carry a size: once, few, many, or a class if the clone is expanded.

j_call | d_call | clone_size | v_call | cdr3_aa | cdr3_nt
TRBJ1-6 | . | . | TRBV4-1 | CASSPIWPGFSPLHF | TGCGCCAGCAGCCCCATCTGGCCGGGGTTCTCACCCCTCCACTTT
TRBJ1-1 | TRBD1 | . | TRBV11-2 | CASSPDRVEAFF | TGTGCCAGCAGCCCGGACAGGGTGGAAGCTTTCTTT
TRBJ2-7 | . | . | TRBV5-1 | CASTLAVQYEQYF | TGCGCCAGCACCCTTGCCGTTCAGTACGAGCAGTACTTC
TRBJ1-1 | TRBD1 | once | TRBV6-5 | CASSLTGAMNTEAFF | TGTGCCAGCAGTTTAACAGGGGCGATGAACACTGAAGCTTTCTTT
TRBJ1-5 | . | few | TRBV7-2 | CASSLAYRQTQHF | TGTGCCAGCAGCTTAGCGTACCGCCAGACCCAGCATTTT
TRBJ2-7 | TRBD2 | few | TRBV7-2 | CASSLSGGGFYEQYF | TGTGCCAGCAGCTTATCCGGGGGGGGGTTCTACGAGCAGTACTTC
TRBJ2-7 | . | . | TRBV5-1 | CASSLATDSYEQYF | TGCGCCAGCAGCTTGGCTACAGACTCCTACGAGCAGTACTTC
TRBJ1-3 | TRBD1 | . | TRBV5-1 | CASATGQSGNTIYF | TGCGCCAGCGCAACGGGACAGTCTGGAAACACCATATATTTT
TRBJ1-3 | . | . | TRBV7-9 | CASSLYRGLSGNTIYF | TGTGCCAGCAGCTTATACCGGGGATTATCTGGAAACACCATATATTTT
TRBJ2-7 | TRBD1 | . | TRBV7-2 | CASSIDRGWEQYF | TGTGCCAGCAGCATCGACAGGGGTTGGGAGCAGTACTTC
TRBJ2-5 | . | . | TRBV28 | CASSLKGAQYF | TGTGCCAGCAGCCTAAAGGGGGCCCAGTACTTC
TRBJ2-1 | . | . | TRBV9 | CASSVLSVSSYNEQFF | TGTGCCAGCAGCGTCCTTAGCGTGAGCTCCTACAATGAGCAGTTCTTC
TRBJ1-1 | TRBD1 | . | TRBV7-3 | CASKGTDTEAFF | TGTGCCAGCAAGGGGACAGACACTGAAGCTTTCTTT
TRBJ1-2 | . | once | TRBV18 | CASSPPTNYGYTF | TGTGCCAGCTCACCACCGACAAACTATGGCTACACCTTC
TRBJ1-5 | . | . | TRBV6-1 | CASSLDGGNQPQHF | TGTGCCAGCAGTCTGGACGGCGGGAATCAGCCCCAGCATTTT
TRBJ2-7 | . | . | TRBV6-1 | CASTLSVGPNYEQYF | TGTGCCAGCACCCTCTCTGTGGGCCCGAACTACGAGCAGTACTTC
TRBJ1-5 | TRBD1 | few | TRBV28 | CASSPGQGTQPQHF | TGTGCCAGCAGTCCGGGACAGGGTACTCAGCCCCAGCATTTT
TRBJ2-2 | TRBD2 | . | TRBV7-2 | CASSRTSGSRNTGELFF | TGTGCCAGCAGCCGGACTAGCGGGAGTAGGAACACCGGGGAGCTGTTTTTT
TRBJ2-5 | . | . | TRBV7-2 | CASSPQRSRETQYF | TGTGCCAGCAGCCCCCAGCGGAGTCGGGAGACCCAGTACTTC
TRBJ2-1 | TRBD1 | . | TRBV5-1 | CASSFYRTGLNEQFF | TGCGCCAGCAGTTTTTACCGGACAGGGTTAAATGAGCAGTTCTTC
TRBJ1-4 | TRBD1 | . | TRBV2 | CATSGTGVGGLFF | TGTGCCACTTCCGGGACAGGGGTCGGGGGACTGTTTTTT
TRBJ2-7 | TRBD1 | few | TRBV5-6 | CASSRRQGNEQYF | TGTGCCAGCAGCCGAAGACAGGGTAACGAGCAGTACTTC
TRBJ2-1 | TRBD2 | . | TRBV19 | CASTPTAAGAHWHNEQFF | TGTGCCAGTACCCCAACGGCAGCGGGAGCGCACTGGCACAATGAGCAGTTCTTC
TRBJ1-2 | TRBD1 | . | TRBV13 | CASSRDRSYAGGYTF | TGTGCCAGCAGCCGGGACAGGAGTTATGCGGGGGGCTACACCTTC
TRBJ2-3 | TRBD2 | . | TRBV10-2 | CASSGTSGGQTQYF | TGCGCCAGCAGTGGGACTAGCGGGGGCCAAACGCAGTATTTT
TRBJ2-7 | . | . | TRBV5-5 | CASSPWAAYEQYF | TGTGCCAGCAGCCCCTGGGCAGCCTACGAGCAGTACTTC
TRBJ2-5 | . | . | TRBV27 | CASSLSGETQYF | TGTGCCAGCAGTTTGAGCGGGGAGACCCAGTACTTC
TRBJ1-2 | . | . | TRBV5-4 | CASSLLGGDIGYTF | TGTGCCAGCAGCTTGCTTGGGGGCGATATTGGCTACACCTTC
TRBJ1-2 | TRBD1 | . | TRBV5-6 | CASSLGQGWGGYTF | TGTGCCAGCAGCTTGGGACAGGGTTGGGGTGGCTACACCTTC
TRBJ2-7 | . | few | TRBV4-3 | CASSQDSGAYEQYF | TGCGCCAGCAGCCAAGATTCAGGGGCATACGAGCAGTACTTC
TRBJ1-3 | TRBD1 | . | TRBV6-5 | CASSNTGGGNTIYF | TGTGCCAGCAGTAACACAGGGGGCGGAAACACCATATATTTT
TRBJ1-2 | TRBD1 | . | TRBV13 | CASSFGTGDGYTF | TGTGCCAGCAGCTTTGGGACAGGGGATGGCTACACCTTC
TRBJ1-5 | . | . | TRBV28 | CASSFDGRGNQPQHF | TGTGCCAGCAGTTTTGATGGTCGGGGAAACCAGCCCCAGCATTTT
TRBJ2-4 | . | medium-sized | TRBV19 | CATPSGGARIVAKNIQYF | TGTGCCACCCCCTCAGGAGGGGCGAGGATAGTGGCCAAAAACATTCAGTACTTC
TRBJ2-1 | TRBD2 | . | TRBV19 | CASKHGRNAYNEQFF | TGTGCCAGTAAGCACGGGAGGAACGCCTACAATGAGCAGTTCTTC
TRBJ2-3 | TRBD1 | . | TRBV6-1 | CASTTRQGPDTQYF | TGTGCCAGCACAACCAGACAGGGGCCCGATACGCAGTATTTT
TRBJ2-7 | . | . | TRBV28 | CASSRPPNAHEQYF | TGTGCCAGCAGTCGCCCCCCTAATGCCCACGAGCAGTACTTC
TRBJ2-5 | . | . | TRBV18 | CASSPPGNQETQYF | TGTGCCAGCTCCCCGCCGGGGAACCAAGAGACCCAGTACTTC
TRBJ2-1 | TRBD2 | . | TRBV7-9 | CSSSGAAHSYNEQFF | TGTTCCAGCAGCGGGGCGGCCCACTCCTACAATGAGCAGTTCTTC
TRBJ2-7 | . | . | TRBV7-2 | CASSLGQGRTYEQYF | TGTGCCAGCAGCTTAGGTCAGGGTCGGACCTACGAGCAGTACTTC
TRBJ1-2 | TRBD1 | . | TRBV5-1 | CASSFNQGARGYTF | TGCGCCAGCAGCTTTAACCAGGGGGCGCGTGGCTACACCTTC
TRBJ2-3 | . | once | TRBV6-5 | CASGLLSTDTQYF | TGTGCCAGTGGACTATTATCCACAGATACGCAGTATTTT
TRBJ1-1 | TRBD1 | . | TRBV27 | CASRKGAGTEAFF | TGTGCCAGCAGAAAGGGGGCCGGCACTGAAGCTTTCTTT
TRBJ1-1 | . | . | TRBV27 | CASTLRGSSSLMNTEAFF | TGTGCCAGCACCCTTCGTGGCAGTTCAAGTCTCATGAACACTGAAGCTTTCTTT
TRBJ2-4 | . | . | TRBV7-9 | CASSLDSIQYF | TGTGCCAGCAGCTTAGATAGCATTCAGTACTTC
TRBJ2-7 | TRBD2 | few | TRBV7-2 | CASSPGGSLYEQYF | TGTGCCAGCAGCCCGGGGGGGAGTTTGTACGAGCAGTACTTC
TRBJ2-2 | TRBD2 | . | TRBV9 | CASSVPTRGGLTGELFF | TGTGCCAGCAGCGTACCTACCCGGGGGGGGTTGACCGGGGAGCTGTTTTTT
TRBJ2-7 | TRBD2 | . | TRBV7-9 | CASSSRTSGASYEQYF | TGTGCCAGCAGCTCTAGGACTAGCGGGGCCTCCTACGAGCAGTACTTC
TRBJ2-7 | TRBD2 | . | TRBV28 | CASGSDSGSYEQYF | TGTGCCAGCGGGTCTGATAGCGGGAGCTACGAGCAGTACTTC
TRBJ1-5 | . | once | TRBV4-1 | CASSQVWAGLGNQPQHF | TGCGCCAGCAGCCAAGTCTGGGCAGGGCTGGGCAATCAGCCCCAGCATTTT
TRBJ2-1 | . | . | TRBV5-1 | CASSLQVSGRYNEQFF | TGCGCCAGCAGCTTGCAGGTGAGCGGGCGATACAATGAGCAGTTCTTC
TRBJ2-3 | . | once | TRBV28 | CASSVLRDTQYF | TGTGCCAGCAGTGTACTTCGGGATACGCAGTATTTT
TRBJ2-7 | . | . | TRBV14 | CASSQERATYEQYF | TGTGCCAGCAGCCAAGAAAGAGCTACCTACGAGCAGTACTTC
TRBJ2-2 | . | . | TRBV6-1 | CASSERRESSGELFF | TGTGCCAGCAGTGAACGTCGGGAGAGTTCCGGGGAGCTGTTTTTT
TRBJ2-7 | TRBD2 | . | TRBV23-1 | CASSQRRERDEQYF | TGCGCCAGCAGTCAACGGCGGGAGCGGGACGAGCAGTACTTC
TRBJ2-7 | . | . | TRBV11-3 | CASSPGDTGRGGSYEQYF | TGTGCCAGCAGCCCTGGGGACACAGGGCGGGGAGGGAGCTACGAGCAGTACTTC
TRBJ2-3 | . | . | TRBV5-4 | CASSTGTYTQYF | TGTGCCAGCAGCACCGGGACATATACGCAGTATTTT